This T cell receptor beta chain came from a study of blood T cell repertoires in COVID-19. Study overall: From the United States, Italy and Spain came samples of acute and convalescent COVID-19. Sources were T cells, B-cell-depleted T cells, or PBMCs; the material itself was cDNA or gDNA.

Germline CDR1 and CDR2: MNHEY and SVGAGI. The V end lost 7 bases, the J end lost 0 bases, and 10 bases lay between the germline ends. The CDR3 covers 14 residues. In its sample, this clone was seen a few times. Per the original methods: Quantification of nucleated cells was approximated via reference gene primer amplification. Only in-frame clones appear in the TCRdb table, and some are missing; sequencing was by immunoSEQ multiplex PCR. That table furnishes V, J and clone size, whereas the DNA furnished D and trimming. The sample yields under 200,000 clones, roughly 80% seen once. The J gene is TRBJ1-3, the V gene TRBV6-5; D gene ambiguous. Sequenced sample: peripheral blood. This receptor was obtained from a human donor in a cohort sampled during active COVID-19. The CDR3 reads CASIGSSSGNTIYF. Here the CDR3 DNA reads TGTGCCAGCATTGGCAGTTCCTCTGGAAACACCATATATTTT.